This TCR beta chain came from a study of T cell changes during pregnancy in multiple sclerosis. To note about this clone: Its ends do not fully match the called genes, so a read error is possible.

Germline V CDR1 and CDR2: WNHNN, SYGVQD (reference sequence). The length of the CDR3 is 13 residues. Some clones are missing from TCRdb's copy, which holds only in-frame ones; the method was immunoSEQ multiplex PCR. The sample gives 90,000 to 150,000 clones, around 93% of which show up once; approximately 6.2% is in the top ten. The starting material was peripheral blood, obtained before pregnancy. This chain links TRBV10-1 with TRBJ1-1, with 9 bases that match TRBD1. The sequence was collected from a female donor with multiple sclerosis, enrolled in a pregnancy study. The CDR3 coding sequence is TGCGCCAGCTGTGACAGGGGGTGCACTGAAGCTTTCTTT. Translated, it gives CASCDRGCTEAFF.